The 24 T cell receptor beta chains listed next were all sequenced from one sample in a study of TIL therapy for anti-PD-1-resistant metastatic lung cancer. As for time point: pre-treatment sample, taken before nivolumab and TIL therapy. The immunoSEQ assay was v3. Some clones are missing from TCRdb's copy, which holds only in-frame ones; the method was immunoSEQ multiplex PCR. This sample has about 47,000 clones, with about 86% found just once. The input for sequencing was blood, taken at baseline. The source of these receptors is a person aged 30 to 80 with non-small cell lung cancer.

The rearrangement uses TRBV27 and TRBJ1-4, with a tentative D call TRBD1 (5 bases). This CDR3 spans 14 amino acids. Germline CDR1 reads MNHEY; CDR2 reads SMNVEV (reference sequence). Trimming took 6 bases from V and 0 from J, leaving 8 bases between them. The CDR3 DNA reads TGTGCCAGCAGGGGACCTGCAACTAATGAAAAACTGTTTTTT. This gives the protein CASRGPATNEKLFF.

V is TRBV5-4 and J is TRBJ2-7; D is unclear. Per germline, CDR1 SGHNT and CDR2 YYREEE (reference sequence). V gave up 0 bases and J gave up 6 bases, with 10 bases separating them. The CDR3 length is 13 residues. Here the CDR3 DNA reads TGTGCCAGCAGCTTGGATAAGGTAGGCGAGCAGTACTTC. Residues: CASSLDKVGEQYF.

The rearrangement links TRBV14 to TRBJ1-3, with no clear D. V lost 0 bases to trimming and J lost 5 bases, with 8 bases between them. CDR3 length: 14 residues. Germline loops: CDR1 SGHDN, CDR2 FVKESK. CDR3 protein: CASSQDLRRNTIYF. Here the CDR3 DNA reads TGTGCCAGCAGCCAAGATCTACGGCGAAACACCATATATTTT.

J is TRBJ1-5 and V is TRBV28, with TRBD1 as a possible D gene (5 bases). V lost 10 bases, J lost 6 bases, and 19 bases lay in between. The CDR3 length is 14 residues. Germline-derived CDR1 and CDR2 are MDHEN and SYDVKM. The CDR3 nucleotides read TGTGCCACCCGTCCGGCGGGGCAGGGTCAGCCCCAGCATTTT. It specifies CATRPAGQGQPQHF. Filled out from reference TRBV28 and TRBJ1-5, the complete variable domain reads DVKVTQSSRYLVKRTGEKVFLECVQDMDHENMFWYRQDPGLGLRLIYFSYDVKMKEKGDIPEGYSVSREKKERFSLILESASTNQTSMYLCATRPAGQGQPQHFGDGTRLSIL.

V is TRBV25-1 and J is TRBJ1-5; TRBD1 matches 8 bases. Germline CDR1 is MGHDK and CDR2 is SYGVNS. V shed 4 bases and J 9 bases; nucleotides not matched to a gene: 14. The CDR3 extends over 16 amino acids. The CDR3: CASSGLGQAYNGPQHF. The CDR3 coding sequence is TGTGCCAGCAGTGGGCTGGGACAGGCATACAATGGGCCCCAGCATTTT.

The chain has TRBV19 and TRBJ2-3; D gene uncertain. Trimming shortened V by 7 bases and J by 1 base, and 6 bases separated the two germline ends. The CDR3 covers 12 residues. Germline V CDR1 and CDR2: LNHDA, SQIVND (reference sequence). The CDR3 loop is CASNPGTDTQYF. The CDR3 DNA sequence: TGTGCCAGTAATCCCGGCACAGATACGCAGTATTTT.

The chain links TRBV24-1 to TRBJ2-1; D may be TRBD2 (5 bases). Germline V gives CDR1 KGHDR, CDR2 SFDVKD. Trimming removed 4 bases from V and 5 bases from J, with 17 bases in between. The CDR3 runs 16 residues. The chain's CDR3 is CATSEGPAAVDNEQFF. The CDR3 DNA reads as TGTGCCACCAGTGAGGGCCCAGCGGCTGTGGACAATGAGCAGTTCTTC.

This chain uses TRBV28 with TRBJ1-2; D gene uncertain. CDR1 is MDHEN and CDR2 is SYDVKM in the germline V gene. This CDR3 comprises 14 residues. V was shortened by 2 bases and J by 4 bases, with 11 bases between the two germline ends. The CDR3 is CASSLKGRSYGYTF. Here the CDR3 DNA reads TGTGCCAGCAGTTTAAAAGGAAGGAGCTATGGCTACACCTTC.

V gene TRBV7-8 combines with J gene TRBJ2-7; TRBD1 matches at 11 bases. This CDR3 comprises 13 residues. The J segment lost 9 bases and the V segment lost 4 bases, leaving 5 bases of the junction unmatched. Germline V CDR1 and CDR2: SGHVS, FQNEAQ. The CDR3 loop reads CASSSDRGRRQYF. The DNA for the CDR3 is TGTGCCAGCAGCTCGGACAGGGGGCGGCGGCAGTACTTC.

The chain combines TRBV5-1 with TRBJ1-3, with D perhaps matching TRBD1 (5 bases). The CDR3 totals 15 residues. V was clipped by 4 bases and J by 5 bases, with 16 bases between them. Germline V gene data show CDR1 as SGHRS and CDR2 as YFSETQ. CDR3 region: CASSPQGLGRNTIYF. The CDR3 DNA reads TGCGCCAGCAGCCCCCAGGGCTTGGGGCGAAACACCATATATTTT.

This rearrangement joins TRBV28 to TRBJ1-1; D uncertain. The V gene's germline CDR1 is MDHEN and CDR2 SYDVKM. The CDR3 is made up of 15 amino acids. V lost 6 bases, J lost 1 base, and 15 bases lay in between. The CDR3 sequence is CASSSFYGGNTEAFF. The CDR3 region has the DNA TGTGCCAGCAGCTCCTTTTATGGAGGGAACACTGAAGCTTTCTTT.

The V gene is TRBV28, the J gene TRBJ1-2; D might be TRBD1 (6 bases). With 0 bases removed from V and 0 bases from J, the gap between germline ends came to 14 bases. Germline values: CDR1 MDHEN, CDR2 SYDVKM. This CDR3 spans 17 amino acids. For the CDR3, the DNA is TGTGCCAGCAGTTTATGGGGGGGCGCTGGTTCTAACTATGGCTACACCTTC. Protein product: CASSLWGGAGSNYGYTF.

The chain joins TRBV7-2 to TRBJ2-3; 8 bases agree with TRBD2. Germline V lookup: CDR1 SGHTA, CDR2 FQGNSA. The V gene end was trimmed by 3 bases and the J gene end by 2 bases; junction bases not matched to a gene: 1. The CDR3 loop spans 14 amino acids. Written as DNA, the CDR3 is TGTGCCAGCAGCTTTAGCGGGATCACAGATACGCAGTATTTT. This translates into CASSFSGITDTQYF.

In DNA, the CDR3 is TGTGCCATCAGGGGACAGGGTGGCAATGAGCAGTTCTTC. Encoded protein: CAIRGQGGNEQFF. V usage is TRBV10-3 and J usage is TRBJ2-1, with 9 bases matching TRBD1. Germline V gene sequence: CDR1 ENHRY, CDR2 SYGVKD. The CDR3 spans 13 residues. V shed 6 bases and J 6 bases; nucleotides not matched to a gene: 3.

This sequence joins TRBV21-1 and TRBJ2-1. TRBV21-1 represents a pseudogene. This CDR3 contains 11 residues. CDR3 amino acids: CATYPGTEQFF. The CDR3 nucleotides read TGTGCCACCTATCCAGGGACTGAGCAGTTCTTC.

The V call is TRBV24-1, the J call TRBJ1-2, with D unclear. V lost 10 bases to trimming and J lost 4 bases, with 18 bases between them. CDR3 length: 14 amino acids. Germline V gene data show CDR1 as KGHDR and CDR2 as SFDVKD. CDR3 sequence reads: CATNGWLAPYGYTF. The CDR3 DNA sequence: TGTGCCACAAATGGGTGGCTGGCCCCCTATGGCTACACCTTC.

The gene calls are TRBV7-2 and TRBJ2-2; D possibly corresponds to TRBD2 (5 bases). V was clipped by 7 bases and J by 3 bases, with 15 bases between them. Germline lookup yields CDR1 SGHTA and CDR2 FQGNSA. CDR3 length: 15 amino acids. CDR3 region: CASTPGGRDTGELFF. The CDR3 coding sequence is TGTGCCAGCACGCCTGGAGGTCGGGACACCGGGGAGCTGTTTTTT.

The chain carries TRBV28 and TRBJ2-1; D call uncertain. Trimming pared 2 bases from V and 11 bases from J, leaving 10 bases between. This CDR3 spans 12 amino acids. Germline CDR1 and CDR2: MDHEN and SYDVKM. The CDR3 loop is CASSLGLNQQFF. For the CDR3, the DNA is TGTGCCAGCAGTTTAGGATTAAATCAGCAGTTCTTC.

CDR3 sequence: CASSFSGGAKYEQYF. The CDR3 DNA reads TGTGCCAGCAGCTTTAGCGGGGGGGCCAAGTACGAGCAGTACTTC. The rearrangement links TRBV5-5 to TRBJ2-7; 11 positions agree with TRBD2. Germline lookup yields CDR1 SGHKS and CDR2 YYEKEE (reference sequence). This CDR3 contains 15 residues. V lost 2 bases to trimming and J lost 4 bases; unmatched junction nucleotides: 5. The variable domain in full, with the rest retrieved from reference TRBV5-5 and TRBJ2-7, is DAGVTQSPTHLIKTRGQQVTLRCSPISGHKSVSWYQQVLGQGPQFIFQYYEKEERGRGNFPDRFSARQFPNYSSELNVNALLLGDSALYLCASSFSGGAKYEQYFGPGTRLTVT.

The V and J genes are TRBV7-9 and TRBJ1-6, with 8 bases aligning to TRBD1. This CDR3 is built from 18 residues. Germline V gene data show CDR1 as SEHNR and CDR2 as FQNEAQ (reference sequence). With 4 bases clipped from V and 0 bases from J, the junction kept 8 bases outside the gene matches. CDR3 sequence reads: CASSSQRTGPSYNSPLHF. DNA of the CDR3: TGTGCCAGCAGCTCCCAGCGGACAGGGCCCTCCTATAATTCACCCCTCCACTTT.

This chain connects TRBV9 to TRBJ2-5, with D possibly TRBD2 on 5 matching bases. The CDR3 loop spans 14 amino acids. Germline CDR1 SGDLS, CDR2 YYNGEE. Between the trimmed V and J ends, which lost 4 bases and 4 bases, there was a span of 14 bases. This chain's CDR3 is CASSTLAFSETQYF. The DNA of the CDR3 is TGTGCCAGCAGCACGCTAGCTTTCTCAGAGACCCAGTACTTC.

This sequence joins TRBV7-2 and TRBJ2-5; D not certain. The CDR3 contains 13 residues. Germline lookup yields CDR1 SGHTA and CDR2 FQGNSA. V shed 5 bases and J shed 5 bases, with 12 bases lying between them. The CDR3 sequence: CASSRSSRETQYF. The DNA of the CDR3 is TGTGCCAGCAGCCGATCTAGTAGGGAGACCCAGTACTTC. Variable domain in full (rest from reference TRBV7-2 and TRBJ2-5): GAGVSQSPSNKVTEKGKDVELRCDPISGHTALYWYRQSLGQGLEFLIYFQGNSAPDKSGLPSDRFSAERTGGSVSTLTIQRTQQEDSAVYLCASSRSSRETQYFGPGTRLLVL.

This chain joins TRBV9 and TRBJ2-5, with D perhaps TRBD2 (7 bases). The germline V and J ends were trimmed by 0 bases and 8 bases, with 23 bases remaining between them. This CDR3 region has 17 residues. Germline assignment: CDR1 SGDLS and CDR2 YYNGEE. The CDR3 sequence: CASSVGGGAHGSGTQYF. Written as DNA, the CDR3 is TGTGCCAGCAGCGTAGGTGGGGGGGCCCATGGTAGTGGCACCCAGTACTTC.

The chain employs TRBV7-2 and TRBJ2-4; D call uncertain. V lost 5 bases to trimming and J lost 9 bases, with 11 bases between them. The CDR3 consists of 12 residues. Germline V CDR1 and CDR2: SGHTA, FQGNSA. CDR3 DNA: TGTGCCAGCAGCCCTCAGAAGCGCATTCAGTACTTC. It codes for CASSPQKRIQYF.